This T cell receptor (beta chain) was retrieved from a study of blood T cell repertoires in COVID-19. Study information: Donors in the United States, Italy and Spain gave samples during acute or convalescent COVID-19.

V dropped 2 bases and J dropped 4 bases, with 11 bases sitting between them. Germline V gene sequence: CDR1 LGHDT, CDR2 YNNKEL (reference sequence). This CDR3 spans 14 amino acids. Assay used: immunoSEQ multiplex PCR; TCRdb lists only in-frame clones, some missing. This repertoire shows 250,000 to 350,000 clones, around 90% found once; its top ten account for under 8%. Sequenced material: peripheral blood. The chain links TRBV3-1 (or the pseudogene TRBV3-2) to TRBJ1-2; a weak D match, TRBD1 (6 bases). The receptor was derived from a man between 18 and 29 years old who had recovered from COVID-19. CDR3 amino acids: CASSQQARGYGYTF. The CDR3 region has the DNA TGTGCCAGCAGCCAACAGGCCAGGGGCTATGGCTACACCTTC.